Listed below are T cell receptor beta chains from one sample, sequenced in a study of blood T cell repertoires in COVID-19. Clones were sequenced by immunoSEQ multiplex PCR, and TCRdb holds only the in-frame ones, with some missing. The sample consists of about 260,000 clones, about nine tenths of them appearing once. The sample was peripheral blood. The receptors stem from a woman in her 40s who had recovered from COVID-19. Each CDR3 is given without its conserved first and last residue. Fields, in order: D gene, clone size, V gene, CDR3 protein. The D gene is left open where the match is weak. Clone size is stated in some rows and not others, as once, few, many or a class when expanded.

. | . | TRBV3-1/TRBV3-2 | ASSLTSGFGNTIY
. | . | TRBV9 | ASSVGNRELDEQY
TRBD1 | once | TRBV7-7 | ASSLLTAGGGEGYT
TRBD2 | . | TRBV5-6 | ASSQRGGSYNEQF
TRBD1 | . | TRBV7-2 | ASSHSTGTGGAGGYT
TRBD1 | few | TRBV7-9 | ASSVGTGAQH
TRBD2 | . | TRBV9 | ASSVATGGGGATDTQY
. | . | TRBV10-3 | AISASTQAPGDYGYT
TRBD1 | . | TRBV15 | ATSRDRGTVAQLF
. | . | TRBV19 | ASSRGSGYGYEQY
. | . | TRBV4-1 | ASSHPNGPGAYNEQF
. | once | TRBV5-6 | ASSLPGAAYEQY
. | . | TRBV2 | ASSELHRDTEAF
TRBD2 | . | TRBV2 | ASTPLAGSSYNEQF
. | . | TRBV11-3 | ASSRGSGDSYEQY
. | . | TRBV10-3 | AIGDSANTGELF
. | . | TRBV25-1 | ASSESGYNSPLH
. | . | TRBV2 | ASSLGTDYGYT
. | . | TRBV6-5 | ASSYYTGYGYT
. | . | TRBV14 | ASSLITRKGETQY
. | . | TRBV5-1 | ASSFFSSKGQETQY
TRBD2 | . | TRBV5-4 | ASSPSRGGPTDTQY
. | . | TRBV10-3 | AISQSRNTEAF
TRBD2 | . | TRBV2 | ASRGTAGGLNIQY
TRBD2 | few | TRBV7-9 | ASSLPGGGVGTQY
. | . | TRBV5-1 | ASSLGQPGGETQY
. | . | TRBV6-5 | ASSSKRQVYQETQY
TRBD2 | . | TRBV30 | ASTSGGRRDEQY
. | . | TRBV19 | ASSTAASGAYEQY
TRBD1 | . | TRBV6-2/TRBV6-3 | ASSYYLQGAVDTEAF
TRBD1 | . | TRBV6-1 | ASSETPGQGYEQY
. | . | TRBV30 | AWGTYGYT
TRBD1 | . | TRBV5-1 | ASGLPGQGSPLH
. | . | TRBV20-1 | RGGSGDGYT
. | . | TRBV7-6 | ASSFLPGQLYGYT